The entry below gives a single T cell receptor (beta chain) sequence along with its context. Its matching antigen is unknown. CDR3 size: 14 residues. Trimming removed 3 bases from V and 2 bases from J, with 10 bases in between. Germline CDR1 and CDR2: SGDLS and YYNGEE. This sample is drawn from a study of cytomegalovirus exposure and HLA in healthy donors. Study-wide results and limits: The productive fraction for most TCR beta V segments was about 87% or about 30% in an earlier analysis.

Each donor was healthy, and each was a bone marrow donor. At sampling all donors were nominally healthy, likely with unrecorded immune exposures. Researchers ran the PCR with 60 Vbeta and 13 Jbeta primers. Method: immunoSEQ multiplex PCR; TCRdb's copy keeps in-frame clones and lacks some. The sample holds over 150,000 clones, about 80% seen once. This receptor was identified in a boy aged 10-17 years in good health and CMV-seronegative. The rearrangement links TRBV9 to TRBJ2-3; TRBD2 might be the D (6 bases). The sequencing sample was made of PBMCs. The CDR3 reads CASSDGTSTDTQYF. For the CDR3, the DNA is TGTGCCAGCAGCGACGGGACTTCCACAGATACGCAGTATTTT.